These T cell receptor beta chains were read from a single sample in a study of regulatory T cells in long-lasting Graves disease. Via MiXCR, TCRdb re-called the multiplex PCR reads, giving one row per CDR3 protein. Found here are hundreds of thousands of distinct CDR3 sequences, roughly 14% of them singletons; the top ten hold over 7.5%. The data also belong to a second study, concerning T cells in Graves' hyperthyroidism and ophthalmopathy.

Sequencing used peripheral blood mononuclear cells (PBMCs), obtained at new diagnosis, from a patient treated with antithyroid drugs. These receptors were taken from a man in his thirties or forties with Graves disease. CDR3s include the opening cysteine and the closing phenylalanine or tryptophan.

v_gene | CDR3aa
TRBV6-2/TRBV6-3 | CASSYSVAIRPNTEAFF
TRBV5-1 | CASNQDRGGETQYF
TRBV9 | CASSVDRDLYF
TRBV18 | CASRLTGPLSSEQYF
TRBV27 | CASSLYQGLSSGYTF
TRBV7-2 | CASSRTGGGLILQETQYF
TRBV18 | CASSPTSGTTHREQYF
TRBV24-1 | CATSEVRQPQHF
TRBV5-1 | CASSLTGFQPYEQYF
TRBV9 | CASSAGQGKGGYTF
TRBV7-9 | CASSFPTGRTGELFF
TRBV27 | CASSLGLAGVGANVLTF
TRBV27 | CASSFSPDRGRYGYTF
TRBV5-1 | CASSKGLAGGTYEQYF
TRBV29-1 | CSVAGGSSYEQYF
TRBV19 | CASTGLAGDEQFF
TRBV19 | CASSIMDLNTEAFF
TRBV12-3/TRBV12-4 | CASTSHRRNTGELFF
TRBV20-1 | CSFRSGTADQETQYF
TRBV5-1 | CASGLAAGSGANVLTF
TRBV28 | CASSSAGDDEQFF
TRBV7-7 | CASSLRLTNEQFF